Listed below are T cell receptor beta chains from one sample, sequenced in a study of cytomegalovirus exposure and HLA in healthy donors. The assay was immunoSEQ multiplex PCR, and TCRdb's table has in-frame clones only and misses some. The table includes under 130,000 clones, about 78% detected once. The sequencing sample was made of PBMCs. The receptors were gathered from a man aged 30 to 45 in good health and CMV-seronegative. Both conserved end residues are part of each CDR3. A D gene is named only where the DNA matches it firmly. Clone size is not always given. Where it is, it says once, few, many or a class for expanded clones.

clone_size j_call v_call d_call cdr3_aa cdr3_nt
- TRBJ2-7 TRBV2 TRBD1 CAGESGTGGAEQYF TGTGCCGGGGAATCCGGGACAGGGGGCGCCGAGCAGTACTTC
- TRBJ1-1 TRBV15 TRBD1 CATRTGEKNTEAFF TGTGCCACCAGGACAGGGGAGAAGAACACTGAAGCTTTCTTT
- TRBJ2-1 TRBV19 TRBD1 CASSTPGDGTGQYNEQFF TGTGCCAGTAGTACCCCTGGGGATGGGACAGGGCAATACAATGAGCAGTTCTTC
- TRBJ1-5 TRBV30 TRBD1 CAWKGQDNQPQHF TGTGCCTGGAAGGGACAGGACAATCAGCCCCAGCATTTT
- TRBJ1-5 TRBV30 TRBD1 CAWSPGTGVGQPQHF TGTGCCTGGAGCCCTGGGACAGGGGTCGGTCAGCCCCAGCATTTT
- TRBJ2-2 TRBV14 TRBD1 CASSQGDRGPRTGELFF TGTGCCAGCAGCCAAGGGGACAGGGGGCCTCGCACCGGGGAGCTGTTTTTT
- TRBJ2-1 TRBV13 TRBD2 CASSYGLAPYNEQFF TGTGCCAGCAGCTACGGACTAGCCCCCTACAATGAGCAGTTCTTC
few TRBJ2-1 TRBV11-2 TRBD1 CASRITGGTYNEQFF TGTGCCAGCAGGATAACAGGGGGCACCTACAATGAGCAGTTCTTC
- TRBJ1-4 TRBV7-8 - CASSFPTVEKLFF TGTGCCAGCAGCTTCCCTACCGTTGAAAAACTGTTTTTT
- TRBJ2-2 TRBV6-5 - CATRLARTGELFF TGTGCCACCCGCCTAGCGCGAACCGGGGAGCTGTTTTTT
few TRBJ2-3 TRBV7-9 TRBD2 CASSLWTSGSTDTQYF TGTGCCAGCAGCCTTTGGACTAGCGGTAGCACAGATACGCAGTATTTT
- TRBJ1-2 TRBV15 TRBD1 CATSGGQGGYGYTF TGTGCCACCAGCGGCGGACAGGGCGGCTATGGCTACACCTTC
- TRBJ1-3 TRBV9 TRBD1 CASSAGTVSGNTIYF TGTGCCAGCAGCGCCGGGACAGTCTCTGGAAACACCATATATTTT
- TRBJ2-7 TRBV5-1 - CASRQRVQPPYEQYF TGCGCCAGCCGCCAGAGGGTCCAACCCCCCTACGAGCAGTACTTC
- TRBJ2-3 TRBV6-6 - CASSYYFTQGDTQYF TGTGCCAGCAGTTACTACTTTACCCAGGGAGATACGCAGTATTTT
- TRBJ2-5 TRBV7-2 TRBD2 CASSYPGLAYQETQYF TGTGCCAGCAGCTACCCGGGACTAGCGTATCAAGAGACCCAGTACTTC
- TRBJ2-7 TRBV19 - CASSISRAHEQYF TGTGCCAGTAGTATAAGCAGGGCCCACGAGCAGTACTTC
once TRBJ1-1 TRBV18 TRBD1 CASSKSGQGRFAEAFF TGTGCCAGCTCAAAATCGGGACAGGGGAGGTTCGCTGAAGCTTTCTTT
- TRBJ1-1 TRBV18 - CASSPGLNTEAFF TGTGCCAGCTCCCCGGGACTCAACACTGAAGCTTTCTTT
- TRBJ1-3 TRBV7-6 - CASSLAQGAGNTIYF TGTGCCAGCAGCTTAGCACAGGGCGCCGGAAACACCATATATTTT
- TRBJ2-2 TRBV28 TRBD2 CASSLSRDYNTGELFF TGTGCCAGCAGTCTGAGTCGGGACTATAACACCGGGGAGCTGTTTTTT
few TRBJ1-5 TRBV28 - CASRTGPDYNQPQHF TGTGCCAGCAGAACAGGGCCCGACTACAATCAGCCCCAGCATTTT
- TRBJ1-2 TRBV4-3 TRBD1 CASSQDGTGASSHGYTF TGCGCCAGCAGCCAAGATGGGACAGGGGCTTCATCCCATGGCTACACCTTC
once TRBJ2-7 TRBV6-6 TRBD2 CASSYTSGRGEQYF TGTGCCAGCAGTTACACTAGCGGGAGGGGTGAGCAGTACTTC
- TRBJ2-7 TRBV28 TRBD2 CASSRLARREQYF TGTGCCAGCAGTCGACTAGCGAGACGCGAGCAGTACTTC
- TRBJ1-1 TRBV2 - CASSIATVNTEAFF TGTGCCAGCAGTATCGCGACTGTGAACACTGAAGCTTTCTTT
- TRBJ2-5 TRBV7-7 - CASSPAGARETQYF TGTGCTAGCAGCCCGGCGGGGGCGCGGGAGACCCAGTACTTC
- TRBJ2-7 TRBV5-1 TRBD1 CASSSSTGQVPYEQYF TGCGCCAGCAGCTCCTCGACAGGACAGGTCCCATACGAGCAGTACTTC
- TRBJ2-7 TRBV14 TRBD1 CASSPEDRDPYEQYF TGTGCCAGCAGCCCTGAGGACAGGGACCCCTACGAGCAGTACTTC
- TRBJ2-1 TRBV28 - CASSPGGSAAEQFF TGTGCCAGCAGTCCAGGAGGGAGTGCAGCTGAGCAGTTCTTC
- TRBJ2-1 TRBV2 TRBD1 CASSSDRGSYNEQFF TGTGCCAGCAGCTCGGACAGGGGAAGCTACAATGAGCAGTTCTTC
once TRBJ2-7 TRBV10-1 TRBD1 CASSRGTGGTKNSYEQYF TGCGCCAGCAGCCGCGGGACAGGGGGCACCAAGAACTCCTACGAGCAGTACTTC